This entry describes one T cell receptor beta chain. Its antigen is unidentified. This entry comes from a study of vaccination and CD4 T cells after COVID-19. CDR1 MNHNS and CDR2 SASEGT come from the germline V gene. This CDR3 has 14 amino acids. V was trimmed by 6 bases and J by 10 bases, leaving 16 bases between them. The Oncomine TCR Beta short-read assay sequenced DNA from cultured CD4+ T cells. TCRdb re-analysed the PCR reads in MiXCR, keeping a single row per CDR3 protein. The table lists around 19,000 distinct CDR3 sequences, approximately 41% of them singletons. Treatment meaning: roughly 10-day PBMC culture with coronavirus spike peptide pools or control peptides (ViraFEST assay). ViraFEST used peptide pools to expand antigen-specific T cells and subsequently sequenced their TCRs.

This sequence originates from a human donor who had recovered from COVID-19. This chain joins TRBV6-1 and TRBJ1-6; D gene uncertain. Sequenced material: CD4+ T cells from blood, cultured in vitro. The CDR3 bases are TGTGCCAGCAGGAAAGCGGTAGGAGAATCACCCCTCCACTTT. Residues: CASRKAVGESPLHF.